This TCR beta chain was recovered during a study of tumor-infiltrating lymphocytes in primary liver carcinoma. On the study more broadly: The five patients, who were men and women, ranged in age from 30 to 69 years. Between roughly 4.2 and 11 cm across, the tumors were all of stage T1-T3 N0M0.

In regard to this clonotype: Antigen unknown. The junction departs from the called germline gene at one end, perhaps through a read error.

The template, about 500 ng total RNA, yielded TCR beta cDNA made with a constant-region primer. Library construction for TCR beta comprised three nested multiplex PCR rounds performed with slightly modified ARM-PCR. TRBV1-TRBV30 forward primers and a C-beta reverse primer were used in the first two PCR rounds, which each ran for about 10 cycles. TCRdb used MiXCR to reprocess the multiplex PCR reads, holding one entry per CDR3 protein. The sample holds 40,000 to 55,000 distinct CDR3 sequences, about 77% seen once. Germline values: CDR1 SGHDT, CDR2 YYEEEE. The CDR3 loop spans 13 amino acids. For each extraction, RNA and DNA were obtained together from approximately 20-30 mg of unsorted bulk tissue. Study-wide points: The study found a significantly higher top-250-clone fraction in tumors than in blood (p = 0.039).

This receptor was taken from a man between 35 and 55 years old with primary liver carcinoma and hepatitis B virus infection. Specimen: liver tumor tissue from sampling region 5. Subset reported: tumor region T5, tumor centre. V usage is TRBV5-6 and J usage is TRBJ2-7, with D hard to call. The chain's CDR3 is CVSTPFPSYEQYF. CDR3 DNA sequence: TGTGTCAGCACTCCGTTCCCCTCCTACGAGCAGTACTTC. Drawing the rest from reference TRBV5-6 and TRBJ2-7, the complete variable domain is DAGVTQSPTHLIKTRGQQVTLRCSPKSGHDTVSWYQQALGQGPQFIFQYYEEEERQRGNFPDRFSGHQFPNYSSELNVNALLLGDSALYLCVSTPFPSYEQYFGPGTRLTVT.